These 4 T cell receptor beta chains were sequenced from one sample in a study of blood T cell repertoires in COVID-19. Clones were sequenced by immunoSEQ multiplex PCR, and TCRdb holds only the in-frame ones, with some missing. In the table there are roughly 350,000 clones, approximately 91% of which are singletons. Sequenced sample: peripheral blood. The receptors were sampled from a woman aged 70 to 79 with COVID-19, enrolled during active disease.

The chain carries TRBV24-1 and TRBJ2-2; maybe TRBD1 (5 bases). The CDR3 loop spans 14 amino acids. Germline V gene sequence: CDR1 KGHDR, CDR2 SFDVKD. Trimming removed 5 bases at V and 1 base at J, with 7 bases between. The CDR3 nucleotides read TGTGCCACCAGTGCAACAGGGAACACCGGGGAGCTGTTTTTT. Translation: CATSATGNTGELFF.

The chain combines TRBV21-1 with TRBJ1-5. TRBV21-1 is flagged as a pseudogene. This CDR3 has 14 amino acids. In DNA, the CDR3 is TGTGCCAGGACGGGGGACTCTTACAATCAGCCCCAGCATTTT. It yields the protein CARTGDSYNQPQHF.

The genes are TRBV7-9 and TRBJ2-1; 7 bases line up with TRBD1. Per the germline V gene, CDR1 is SEHNR and CDR2 is FQNEAQ (reference sequence). The CDR3 covers 14 residues. The V and J ends lost 5 bases and 12 bases, in that order; junction bases with no gene match: 13. CDR3 residues: CASSPGTDYYLQFF. CDR3 in DNA: TGTGCCAGCAGCCCCGGGACAGACTATTATTTGCAGTTCTTC.

V usage is TRBV12-5 and J usage is TRBJ2-7; 7 nucleotides line up with TRBD1. Germline V gene sequence: CDR1 LGHNT, CDR2 FRNRAP. Trimming removed 3 bases from V and 3 bases from J; junction bases left unmatched: 5. This CDR3 has 14 residues. The chain's CDR3 is CASGFEGAVYEQYF. The CDR3 region has the DNA TGTGCTAGTGGTTTTGAGGGGGCAGTCTACGAGCAGTACTTC.